This T cell receptor beta chain emerged from a study of T cell clonality in common variable immunodeficiency. Clones were sequenced by immunoSEQ multiplex PCR, and TCRdb holds only the in-frame ones, with some missing. Recorded here are fewer than 25,000 clones, none singletons. Trimming took 1 base from V and 4 from J, leaving 17 bases between them. CDR1 and CDR2 from the germline V gene are SSHAT and FNYEAQ (reference sequence). This CDR3 has 16 residues. Both groups were predominantly of Caucasian heritage. Study-level findings and limits: Common variable immunodeficiency TCR beta sequences reportedly had fewer deletions and N-nucleotide insertions.

Remarks on this clone: The target antigen is unknown. The read halts 3 residues ahead of the CDR3 end, with the missing end drawn from the germline J gene.

Sequencing used peripheral blood mononuclear cells. The clonotype comes from a human donor with common variable immunodeficiency. The V gene is TRBV7-7, the J gene TRBJ2-7, with a tentative D call TRBD1 (5 bases). CDR3 DNA (partial): TGTGCCAGCAGCTTAGAACCAGGGTTGGGCAAGTACGAG. Its protein product is CASSLEPGLGKYE. The whole CDR3 sequence is CASSLEPGLGKYEQYF.